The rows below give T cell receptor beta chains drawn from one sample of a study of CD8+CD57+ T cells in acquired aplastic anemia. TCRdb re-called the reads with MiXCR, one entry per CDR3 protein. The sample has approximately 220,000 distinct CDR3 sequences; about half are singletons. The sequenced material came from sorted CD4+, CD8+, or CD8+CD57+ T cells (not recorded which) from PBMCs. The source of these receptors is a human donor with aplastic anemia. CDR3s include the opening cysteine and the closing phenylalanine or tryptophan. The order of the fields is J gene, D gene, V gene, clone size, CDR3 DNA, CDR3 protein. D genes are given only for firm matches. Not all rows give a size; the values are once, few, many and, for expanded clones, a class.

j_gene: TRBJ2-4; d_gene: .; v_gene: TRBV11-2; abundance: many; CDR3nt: TGTGCCAGCAGCTTAGTTGGGCGGGGTTCCAAAAACATTCAGTACTTC; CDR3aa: CASSLVGRGSKNIQYF
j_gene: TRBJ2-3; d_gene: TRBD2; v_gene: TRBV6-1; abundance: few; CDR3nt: TGTGCCAGCAGCTCAAGCCGGCGGGGGGGGAGCACAGATACGCAGTATTTT; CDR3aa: CASSSSRRGGSTDTQYF
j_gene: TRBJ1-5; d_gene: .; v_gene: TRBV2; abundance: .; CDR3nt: TGTGCCAGCTTGGGTCAGGGGCACCAGCCCCAGCATTTT; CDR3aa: CASLGQGHQPQHF
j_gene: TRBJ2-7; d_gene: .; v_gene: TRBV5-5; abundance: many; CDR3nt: TGTGCCAGCAGCGGAACAGGGGGGGTCTACGAGCAGTACTTC; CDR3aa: CASSGTGGVYEQYF
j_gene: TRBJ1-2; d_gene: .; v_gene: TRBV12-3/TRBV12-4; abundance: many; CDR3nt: TGTGCCAGCAGTCCCACAAGCCGAGGGACCTATGGCTACACCTTC; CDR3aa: CASSPTSRGTYGYTF
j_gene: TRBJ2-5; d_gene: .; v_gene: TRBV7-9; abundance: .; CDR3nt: TGTGCCAGCAGCTTAGGTGAAGGGGACGTTAGAAAGACCCAGTACTTC; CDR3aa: CASSLGEGDVRKTQYF
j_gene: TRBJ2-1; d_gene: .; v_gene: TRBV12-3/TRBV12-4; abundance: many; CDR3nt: TGTGCCAGCAGCTCGTCCAGGGCAACCTACAATGAGCAGTTCTTC; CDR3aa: CASSSSRATYNEQFF
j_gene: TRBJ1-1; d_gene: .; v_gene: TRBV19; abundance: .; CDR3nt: TGTGCCAGTTCAAGGATGGTCAGGGGCCACACTGAAGCTTTCTTT; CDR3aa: CASSRMVRGHTEAFF
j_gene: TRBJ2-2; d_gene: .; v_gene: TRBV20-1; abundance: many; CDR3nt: TGCAGTGGCCAGGTGGGGGGCGACCCCGGGGAGCTGTTTTTT; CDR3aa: CSGQVGGDPGELFF
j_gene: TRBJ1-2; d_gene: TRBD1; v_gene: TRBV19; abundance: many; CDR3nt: TGTGCCAGTAGTCTAACGACAGGGAACTATGGCTACACCTTC; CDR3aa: CASSLTTGNYGYTF
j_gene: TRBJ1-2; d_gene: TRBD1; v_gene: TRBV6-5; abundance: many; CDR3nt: TGTGCCAGCAGTTCAACAGCCGGGACAGGGAGGGGCTACACCTTC; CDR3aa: CASSSTAGTGRGYTF
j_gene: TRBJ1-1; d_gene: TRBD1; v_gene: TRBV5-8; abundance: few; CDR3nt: TGTGCCAGCAGCCCCCCGACAGGGGAGGACGCTGAAGCTTTCTTT; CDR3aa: CASSPPTGEDAEAFF
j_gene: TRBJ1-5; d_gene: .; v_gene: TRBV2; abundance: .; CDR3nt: TGTGCCAGCAGTGAATTAGAGGGGGGGCCCCAGCATTTT; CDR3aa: CASSELEGGPQHF
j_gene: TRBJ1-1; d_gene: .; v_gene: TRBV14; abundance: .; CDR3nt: TGTGCCAGCAGCCAAGGAGTGGTGTCTGAAGCTTTCTTT; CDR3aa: CASSQGVVSEAFF
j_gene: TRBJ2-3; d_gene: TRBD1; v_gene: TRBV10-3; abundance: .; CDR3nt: TGTGCCATCAGAACGGGACAGGGTGGAGATACGCAGTATTTT; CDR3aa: CAIRTGQGGDTQYF
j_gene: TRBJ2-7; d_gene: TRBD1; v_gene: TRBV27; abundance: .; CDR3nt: TGTGCCAGCAGTTTAGGCGGGACAGGGATTTACGAGCAGTACTTC; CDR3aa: CASSLGGTGIYEQYF
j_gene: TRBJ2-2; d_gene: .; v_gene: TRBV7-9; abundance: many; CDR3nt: TGTGCCAGCAGCTTCGGTACTGCAGGTACCGGGGAGCTGTTTTTT; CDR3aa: CASSFGTAGTGELFF
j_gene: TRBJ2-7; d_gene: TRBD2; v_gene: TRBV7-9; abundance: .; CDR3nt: TGTGCCAGCAGCTTTACAGCGGGGACTTACGAGCAGTACTTC; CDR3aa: CASSFTAGTYEQYF
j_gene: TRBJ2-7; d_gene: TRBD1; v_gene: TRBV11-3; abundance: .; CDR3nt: TGTGCCAGCAGCTCCGGGACAGTGAGCGAGCAGTACTTC; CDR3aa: CASSSGTVSEQYF
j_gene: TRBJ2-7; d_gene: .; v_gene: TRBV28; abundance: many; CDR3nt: TGTGCCAGCAGTTTGACCCAGAGCGAGCAGTACTTC; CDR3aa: CASSLTQSEQYF
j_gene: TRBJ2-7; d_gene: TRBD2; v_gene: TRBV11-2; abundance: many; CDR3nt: TGTGCCAGCAGCTTCCCAGCGGGGGGGCCCGAGCAGTACTTC; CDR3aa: CASSFPAGGPEQYF
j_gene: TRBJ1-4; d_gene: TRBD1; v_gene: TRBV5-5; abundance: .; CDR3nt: TGTGCCAGCAGTGGACAGGGGGCAAAACTGTTTTTT; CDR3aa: CASSGQGAKLFF
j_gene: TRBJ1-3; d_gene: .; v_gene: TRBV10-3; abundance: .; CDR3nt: TGTGCCATCAGGGACAACTCTGGAAACACCATATATTTT; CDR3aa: CAIRDNSGNTIYF
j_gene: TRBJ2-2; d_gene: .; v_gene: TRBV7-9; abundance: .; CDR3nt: TGTGCCAGCAGCGCGGGACTCCCAGACACCGGGGAGCTGTTTTTT; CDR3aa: CASSAGLPDTGELFF
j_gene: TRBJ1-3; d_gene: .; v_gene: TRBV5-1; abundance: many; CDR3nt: TGCGCCAGCAGCCAAAGTGGGGGATCTGGAAACACCATATATTTT; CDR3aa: CASSQSGGSGNTIYF
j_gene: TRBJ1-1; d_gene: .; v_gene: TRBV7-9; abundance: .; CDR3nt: TGTGCCAGCAGCTTAAATTGGGAAGGGAACACTGAAGCTTTCTTT; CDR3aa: CASSLNWEGNTEAFF
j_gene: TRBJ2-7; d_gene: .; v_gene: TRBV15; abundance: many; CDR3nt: TGTGCCACCAGCAGAGATCCAGGGAGAGGAGAGCAGTACTTC; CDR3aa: CATSRDPGRGEQYF